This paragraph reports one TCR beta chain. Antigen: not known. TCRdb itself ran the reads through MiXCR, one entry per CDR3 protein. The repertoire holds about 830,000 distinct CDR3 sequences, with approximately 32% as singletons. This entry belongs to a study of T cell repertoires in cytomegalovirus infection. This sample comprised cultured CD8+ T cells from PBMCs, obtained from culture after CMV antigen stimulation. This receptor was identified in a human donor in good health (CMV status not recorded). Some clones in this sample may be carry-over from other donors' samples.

In DNA, the CDR3 is TGTGCCAGCAGCGCAGGGGGACTCACTGAAGCTTTCTTT. This translates into CASSAGGLTEAFF. The chain employs TRBV27 and TRBJ1-1, with 7 bases matching TRBD1. The CDR3 has 13 amino acids. CDR1 and CDR2 (germline): MNHEY, SMNVEV (reference sequence). V dropped 6 bases and J dropped 4; count of bases not matched to a gene: 5.